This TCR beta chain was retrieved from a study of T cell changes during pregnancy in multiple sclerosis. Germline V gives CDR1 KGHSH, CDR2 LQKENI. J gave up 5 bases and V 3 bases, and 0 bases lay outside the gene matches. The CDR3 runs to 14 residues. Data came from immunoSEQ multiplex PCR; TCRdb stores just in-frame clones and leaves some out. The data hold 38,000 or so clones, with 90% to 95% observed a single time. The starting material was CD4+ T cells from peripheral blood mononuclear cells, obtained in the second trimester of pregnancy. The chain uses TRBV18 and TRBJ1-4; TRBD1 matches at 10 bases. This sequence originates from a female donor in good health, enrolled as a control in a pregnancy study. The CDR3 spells CASSPGQGNEKLFF. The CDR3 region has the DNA TGTGCCAGCTCACCGGGACAGGGGAATGAAAAACTGTTTTTT.